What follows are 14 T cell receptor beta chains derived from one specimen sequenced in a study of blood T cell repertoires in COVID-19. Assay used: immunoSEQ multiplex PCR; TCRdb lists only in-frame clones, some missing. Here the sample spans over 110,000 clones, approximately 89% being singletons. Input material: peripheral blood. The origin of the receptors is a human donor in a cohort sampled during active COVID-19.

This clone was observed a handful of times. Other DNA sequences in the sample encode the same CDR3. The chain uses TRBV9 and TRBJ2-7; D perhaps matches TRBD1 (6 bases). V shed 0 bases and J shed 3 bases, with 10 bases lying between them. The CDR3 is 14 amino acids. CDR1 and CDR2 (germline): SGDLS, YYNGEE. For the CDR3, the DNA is TGTGCCAGCAGCGTAGGACAGGCGAGCTACGAGCAGTACTTC. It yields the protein CASSVGQASYEQYF.

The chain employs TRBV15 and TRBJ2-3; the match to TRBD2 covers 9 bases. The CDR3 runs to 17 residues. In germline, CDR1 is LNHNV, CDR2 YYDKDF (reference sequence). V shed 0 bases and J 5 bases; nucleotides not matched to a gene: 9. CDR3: CATSRERGGIGEDTQYF. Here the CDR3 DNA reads TGTGCCACCAGCAGAGAGCGGGGGGGGATCGGGGAAGATACGCAGTATTTT.

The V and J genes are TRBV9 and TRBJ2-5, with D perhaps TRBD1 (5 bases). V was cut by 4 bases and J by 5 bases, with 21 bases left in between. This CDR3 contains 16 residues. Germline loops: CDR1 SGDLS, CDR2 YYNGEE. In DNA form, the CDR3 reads TGTGCCAGCAGCCCGCCCACAGGCCACGTCTGGGAGACCCAGTACTTC. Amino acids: CASSPPTGHVWETQYF. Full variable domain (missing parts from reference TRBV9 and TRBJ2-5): DSGVTQTPKHLITATGQRVTLRCSPRSGDLSVYWYQQSLDQGLQFLIQYYNGEERAKGNILERFSAQQFPDLHSELNLSSLELGDSALYFCASSPPTGHVWETQYFGPGTRLLVL.

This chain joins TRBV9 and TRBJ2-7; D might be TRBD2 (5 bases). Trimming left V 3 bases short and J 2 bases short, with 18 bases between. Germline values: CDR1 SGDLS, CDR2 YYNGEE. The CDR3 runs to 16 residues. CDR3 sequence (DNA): TGTGCCAGCAGCGGAAGGACGGGATCAAATGCCTACGAGCAGTACTTC. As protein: CASSGRTGSNAYEQYF. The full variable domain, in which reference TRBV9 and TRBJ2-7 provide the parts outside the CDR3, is DSGVTQTPKHLITATGQRVTLRCSPRSGDLSVYWYQQSLDQGLQFLIQYYNGEERAKGNILERFSAQQFPDLHSELNLSSLELGDSALYFCASSGRTGSNAYEQYFGPGTRLTVT.

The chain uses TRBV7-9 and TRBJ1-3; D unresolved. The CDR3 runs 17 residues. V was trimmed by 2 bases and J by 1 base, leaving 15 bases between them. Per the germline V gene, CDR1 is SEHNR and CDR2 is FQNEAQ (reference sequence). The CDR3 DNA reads TGTGCCAGCAGCTTAACAGTTTTCGCGCCTTCTGGAAACACCATATATTTT. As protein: CASSLTVFAPSGNTIYF.

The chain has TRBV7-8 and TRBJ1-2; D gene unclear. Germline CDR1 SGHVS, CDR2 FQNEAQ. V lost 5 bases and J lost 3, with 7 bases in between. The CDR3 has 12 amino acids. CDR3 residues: CASSPDYYGYTF. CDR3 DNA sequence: TGTGCCAGCAGCCCGGACTACTATGGCTACACCTTC.

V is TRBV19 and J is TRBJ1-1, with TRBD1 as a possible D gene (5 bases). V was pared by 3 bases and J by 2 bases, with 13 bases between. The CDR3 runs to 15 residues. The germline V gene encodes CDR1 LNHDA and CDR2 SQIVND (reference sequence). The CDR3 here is CASSMGRGGNTEAFF. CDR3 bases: TGTGCCAGTAGTATGGGAAGGGGCGGTAACACTGAAGCTTTCTTT.

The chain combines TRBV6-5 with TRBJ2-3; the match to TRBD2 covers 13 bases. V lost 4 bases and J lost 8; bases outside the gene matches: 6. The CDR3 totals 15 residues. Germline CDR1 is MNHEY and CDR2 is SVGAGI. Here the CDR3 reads CASSWTSGGRGTQYF. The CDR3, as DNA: TGTGCCAGCAGTTGGACTAGCGGGGGCCGGGGTACGCAGTATTTT.

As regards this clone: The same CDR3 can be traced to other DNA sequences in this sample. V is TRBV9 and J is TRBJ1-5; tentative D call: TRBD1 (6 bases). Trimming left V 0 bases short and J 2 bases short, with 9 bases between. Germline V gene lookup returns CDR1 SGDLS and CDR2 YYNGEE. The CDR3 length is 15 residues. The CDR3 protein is CASSVGPGGNQPQHF. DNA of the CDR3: TGTGCCAGCAGCGTAGGGCCAGGGGGCAATCAGCCCCAGCATTTT.

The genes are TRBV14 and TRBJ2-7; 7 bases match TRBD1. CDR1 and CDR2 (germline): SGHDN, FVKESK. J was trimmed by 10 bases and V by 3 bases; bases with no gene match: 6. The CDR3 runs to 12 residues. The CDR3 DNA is TGTGCCAGCAGCCAGGGACAGTGGGTACAGTACTTC. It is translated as CASSQGQWVQYF.

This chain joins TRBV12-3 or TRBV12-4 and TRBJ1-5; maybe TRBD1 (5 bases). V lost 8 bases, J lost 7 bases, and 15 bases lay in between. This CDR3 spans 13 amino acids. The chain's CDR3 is CASSTGGGQPQHF. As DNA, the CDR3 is TGTGCCAGCTCTACGGGGGGAGGACAGCCCCAGCATTTT.

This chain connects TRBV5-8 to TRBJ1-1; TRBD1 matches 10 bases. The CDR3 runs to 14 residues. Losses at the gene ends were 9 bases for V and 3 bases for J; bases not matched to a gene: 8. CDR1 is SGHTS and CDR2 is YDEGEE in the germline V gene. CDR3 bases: TGTGCCACTGATCCGGGACAGGGGTACACTGAAGCTTTCTTT. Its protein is CATDPGQGYTEAFF.

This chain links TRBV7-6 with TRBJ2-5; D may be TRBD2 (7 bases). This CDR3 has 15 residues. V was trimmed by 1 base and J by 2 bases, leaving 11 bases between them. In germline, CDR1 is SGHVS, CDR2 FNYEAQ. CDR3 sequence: CASSLGGGGQETQYF. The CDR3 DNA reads TGTGCCAGCAGCTTAGGAGGGGGGGGGCAAGAGACCCAGTACTTC.

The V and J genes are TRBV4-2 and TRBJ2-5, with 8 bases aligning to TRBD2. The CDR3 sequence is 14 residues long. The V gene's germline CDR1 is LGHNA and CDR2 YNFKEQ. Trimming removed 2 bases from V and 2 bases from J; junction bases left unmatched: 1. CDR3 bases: TGTGCCAGCAGCCAAACGGGGGGGCAAGAGACCCAGTACTTC. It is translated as CASSQTGGQETQYF.